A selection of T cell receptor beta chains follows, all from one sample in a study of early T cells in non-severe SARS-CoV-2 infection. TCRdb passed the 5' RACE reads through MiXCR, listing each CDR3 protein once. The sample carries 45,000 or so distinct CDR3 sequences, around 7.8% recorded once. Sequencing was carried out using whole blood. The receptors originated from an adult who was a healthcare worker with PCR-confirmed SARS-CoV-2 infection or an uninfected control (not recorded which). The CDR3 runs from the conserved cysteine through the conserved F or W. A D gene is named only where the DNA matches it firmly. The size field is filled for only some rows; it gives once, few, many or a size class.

cdr3_aa: CASSLRVQPQHF
cdr3_nt: TGTGCCAGCAGTCTCAGGGTACAGCCCCAGCATTTT
v_call: TRBV28
clone_size: NA
j_call: TRBJ1-5
d_call: NA

cdr3_aa: CASSPVWGTGQPQHF
cdr3_nt: TGTGCCAGCAGCCCCGTTTGGGGTACTGGTCAGCCCCAGCATTTT
v_call: TRBV7-2
clone_size: many
j_call: TRBJ1-5
d_call: NA

cdr3_aa: CASTGGGQGEKLFF
cdr3_nt: TGTGCCAGTACCGGTGGGGGGCAAGGTGAAAAACTGTTTTTT
v_call: TRBV27
clone_size: many
j_call: TRBJ1-4
d_call: NA

cdr3_aa: CAWSTGGADGYTF
cdr3_nt: TGTGCCTGGAGCACAGGGGGCGCGGATGGCTACACCTTC
v_call: TRBV30
clone_size: few
j_call: TRBJ1-2
d_call: TRBD1

cdr3_aa: CASSVGGVQETQYF
cdr3_nt: TGTGCCAGCAGCGTAGGGGGGGTCCAAGAGACCCAGTACTTC
v_call: TRBV9
clone_size: many
j_call: TRBJ2-5
d_call: NA

cdr3_aa: CASTRASGRTDTQYF
cdr3_nt: TGTGCCAGCACCAGGGCTAGCGGACGCACAGATACGCAGTATTTT
v_call: TRBV7-9
clone_size: many
j_call: TRBJ2-3
d_call: TRBD2

cdr3_aa: CASSPVAVSITDTQYF
cdr3_nt: TGCGCCAGCAGCCCGGTAGCGGTTTCTATCACAGATACGCAGTATTTT
v_call: TRBV4-3
clone_size: NA
j_call: TRBJ2-3
d_call: NA

cdr3_aa: CASSLVLEQFF
cdr3_nt: TGTGCCAGCAGCTTAGTACTTGAGCAGTTCTTC
v_call: TRBV7-2
clone_size: many
j_call: TRBJ2-1
d_call: NA

cdr3_aa: CSVESARGTEAFF
cdr3_nt: TGCAGCGTTGAATCGGCCCGGGGCACTGAAGCTTTCTTT
v_call: TRBV29-1
clone_size: NA
j_call: TRBJ1-1
d_call: NA

cdr3_aa: CASSRVLSGSYEQYF
cdr3_nt: TGCGCCAGCAGCCGAGTCCTCTCTGGCTCCTACGAGCAGTACTTC
v_call: TRBV4-3
clone_size: many
j_call: TRBJ2-7
d_call: NA

cdr3_aa: CASAIGQTWDTQYF
cdr3_nt: TGTGCCTCCGCCATAGGACAGACCTGGGATACGCAGTATTTT
v_call: TRBV7-2
clone_size: NA
j_call: TRBJ2-3
d_call: NA

cdr3_aa: CASSPTSGGYNEQFF
cdr3_nt: TGTGCCAGCAGTCCGACTAGCGGGGGCTACAATGAGCAGTTCTTC
v_call: TRBV2
clone_size: NA
j_call: TRBJ2-1
d_call: TRBD2

cdr3_aa: CASSQEVWKGPQHF
cdr3_nt: TGCGCCAGCAGCCAAGAAGTTTGGAAAGGACCCCAGCATTTT
v_call: TRBV4-1
clone_size: many
j_call: TRBJ1-5
d_call: NA

cdr3_aa: CASSQESLWTQYF
cdr3_nt: TGCGCCAGCAGCCAAGAATCGTTGTGGACCCAGTACTTC
v_call: TRBV4-1
clone_size: NA
j_call: TRBJ2-5
d_call: NA

cdr3_aa: CASTPLSWYSNQPQHF
cdr3_nt: TGTGCCAGCACCCCTCTCAGCTGGTATAGCAATCAGCCCCAGCATTTT
v_call: TRBV28
clone_size: NA
j_call: TRBJ1-5
d_call: NA

cdr3_aa: CSADQAQGQQPQHF
cdr3_nt: TGCAGTGCCGACCAAGCTCAGGGGCAACAGCCCCAGCATTTT
v_call: TRBV20-1
clone_size: many
j_call: TRBJ1-5
d_call: NA

cdr3_aa: CASSLDRAISHEQYF
cdr3_nt: TGTGCCAGCAGTTTAGACAGGGCAATATCCCACGAGCAGTACTTC
v_call: TRBV27
clone_size: NA
j_call: TRBJ2-7
d_call: TRBD1

cdr3_aa: CASSTARQTMYTQYF
cdr3_nt: TGTGCCAGCAGTACAGCCCGACAGACCATGTATACGCAGTATTTT
v_call: TRBV2
clone_size: few
j_call: TRBJ2-3
d_call: NA

cdr3_aa: CASSFGRRTDTQYF
cdr3_nt: TGTGCCAGCAGCTTCGGGCGCCGTACAGATACGCAGTATTTT
v_call: TRBV5-8
clone_size: many
j_call: TRBJ2-3
d_call: NA

cdr3_aa: CASRQTRWSYNSPLHF
cdr3_nt: TGCGCCAGCAGACAGACCAGGTGGTCCTATAATTCACCCCTCCACTTT
v_call: TRBV4-3
clone_size: NA
j_call: TRBJ1-6
d_call: NA

cdr3_aa: CASSLGRLNTEAFF
cdr3_nt: TGTGCCAGCAGTTTGGGGAGGTTGAACACTGAAGCTTTCTTT
v_call: TRBV27
clone_size: many
j_call: TRBJ1-1
d_call: NA

cdr3_aa: CASSPLTGQPYEQYF
cdr3_nt: TGCGCCAGCAGTCCCCTTACAGGCCAGCCCTACGAGCAGTACTTC
v_call: TRBV5-1
clone_size: NA
j_call: TRBJ2-7
d_call: NA

cdr3_aa: CASSPTSGGDLEQYF
cdr3_nt: TGTGCCAGCTCACCAACTAGCGGGGGGGACTTGGAGCAGTACTTC
v_call: TRBV18
clone_size: many
j_call: TRBJ2-7
d_call: TRBD2

cdr3_aa: CASSQPLAGSFDEQFF
cdr3_nt: TGCGCCAGCAGCCAACCTCTAGCGGGCTCGTTCGATGAGCAGTTCTTC
v_call: TRBV4-1
clone_size: many
j_call: TRBJ2-1
d_call: TRBD2

cdr3_aa: CASSHLTGPDQPQHF
cdr3_nt: TGCGCCAGCAGCCATTTGACAGGGCCCGACCAGCCCCAGCATTTT
v_call: TRBV4-3
clone_size: NA
j_call: TRBJ1-5
d_call: TRBD1

cdr3_aa: CSARKRAPGYEQYF
cdr3_nt: TGCAGTGCTAGAAAGAGGGCCCCCGGGTACGAGCAGTACTTC
v_call: TRBV20-1
clone_size: many
j_call: TRBJ2-7
d_call: NA

cdr3_aa: CSASGARAQYF
cdr3_nt: TGCAGTGCTAGTGGGGCCCGGGCCCAGTACTTC
v_call: TRBV20-1
clone_size: NA
j_call: TRBJ2-5
d_call: NA

cdr3_aa: CASSYELLVTQYF
cdr3_nt: TGTGCCAGCAGCTATGAATTATTAGTGACCCAGTACTTC
v_call: TRBV6-2/TRBV6-3
clone_size: NA
j_call: TRBJ2-5
d_call: NA

cdr3_aa: CSARWPVGDQPQHF
cdr3_nt: TGCAGTGCTAGATGGCCCGTCGGGGATCAGCCCCAGCATTTT
v_call: TRBV20-1
clone_size: NA
j_call: TRBJ1-5
d_call: NA

cdr3_aa: CASSLGLAGSTYEQYF
cdr3_nt: TGTGCCAGCAGTTTAGGACTAGCGGGGAGCACCTACGAGCAGTACTTC
v_call: TRBV28
clone_size: many
j_call: TRBJ2-7
d_call: TRBD2

cdr3_aa: CASSQAGTRRDTQYF
cdr3_nt: TGTGCCAGCAGCCAGGCCGGGACTAGAAGAGATACGCAGTATTTT
v_call: TRBV4-2
clone_size: few
j_call: TRBJ2-3
d_call: TRBD2

cdr3_aa: CASSEIGADTQYF
cdr3_nt: TGTGCCAGCAGTGAAATAGGGGCAGATACGCAGTATTTT
v_call: TRBV6-1
clone_size: many
j_call: TRBJ2-3
d_call: NA

cdr3_aa: CSALLAAFTDTQYF
cdr3_nt: TGCAGTGCTTTACTAGCGGCATTCACAGATACGCAGTATTTT
v_call: TRBV20-1
clone_size: few
j_call: TRBJ2-3
d_call: TRBD2

cdr3_aa: CASSSSTGKGGGYTF
cdr3_nt: TGTGCCAGCTCAAGCTCAACAGGGAAAGGAGGTGGCTACACCTTC
v_call: TRBV18
clone_size: few
j_call: TRBJ1-2
d_call: NA

cdr3_aa: CASSRVYTDTQYF
cdr3_nt: TGTGCCAGCAGTAGGGTTTACACAGATACGCAGTATTTT
v_call: TRBV6-5
clone_size: many
j_call: TRBJ2-3
d_call: NA

cdr3_aa: CSARWTSGGYNEQFF
cdr3_nt: TGCAGTGCCCGATGGACTAGCGGGGGGTACAATGAGCAGTTCTTC
v_call: TRBV20-1
clone_size: many
j_call: TRBJ2-1
d_call: TRBD2

cdr3_aa: CASSPTPGMNTEAFF
cdr3_nt: TGTGCCAGCAGCCCCACTCCGGGAATGAACACTGAAGCTTTCTTT
v_call: TRBV28
clone_size: few
j_call: TRBJ1-1
d_call: NA

cdr3_aa: CASSPDPRRSYEQYF
cdr3_nt: TGTGCCAGCAGTCCTGACCCCCGAAGGTCCTACGAGCAGTACTTC
v_call: TRBV27
clone_size: NA
j_call: TRBJ2-7
d_call: NA

cdr3_aa: CASSLESDTQYF
cdr3_nt: TGTGCCAGCAGCTTAGAGTCAGATACGCAGTATTTT
v_call: TRBV11-3
clone_size: many
j_call: TRBJ2-3
d_call: NA

cdr3_aa: CASSGEYGEQFF
cdr3_nt: TGTGCCAGCAGTGGGGAGTACGGGGAGCAGTTCTTC
v_call: TRBV2
clone_size: NA
j_call: TRBJ2-1
d_call: NA

cdr3_aa: CASSFQRGRFF
cdr3_nt: TGTGCCAGCAGCTTTCAGCGGGGTCGGTTCTTC
v_call: TRBV5-5
clone_size: NA
j_call: TRBJ2-1
d_call: TRBD2

cdr3_aa: CASSLITAHSYNEQFF
cdr3_nt: TGTGCCAGCAGTTTAATCACAGCTCACTCCTACAATGAGCAGTTCTTC
v_call: TRBV28
clone_size: few
j_call: TRBJ2-1
d_call: NA

cdr3_aa: CASRPRGASTDTQYF
cdr3_nt: TGTGCCAGCAGACCTAGGGGAGCTAGCACAGATACGCAGTATTTT
v_call: TRBV7-8
clone_size: few
j_call: TRBJ2-3
d_call: NA

cdr3_aa: CSVVLTSGGSTDTQYF
cdr3_nt: TGCAGCGTTGTCCTTACCAGCGGGGGAAGCACAGATACGCAGTATTTT
v_call: TRBV29-1
clone_size: few
j_call: TRBJ2-3
d_call: TRBD2

cdr3_aa: CASGGQYNEQFF
cdr3_nt: TGTGCCAGCGGGGGCCAATACAATGAGCAGTTCTTC
v_call: TRBV14
clone_size: many
j_call: TRBJ2-1
d_call: NA

cdr3_aa: CASSLAPRGDRETQYF
cdr3_nt: TGTGCCAGCAGTTTAGCACCCCGGGGGGACAGGGAGACCCAGTACTTC
v_call: TRBV28
clone_size: NA
j_call: TRBJ2-5
d_call: NA